The rows below give T cell receptor beta chains drawn from one sample of a study of blood T cells in healthy people across ages. TCRdb passed the 5' RACE reads through MiXCR, listing each CDR3 protein once. The sample contains about 320,000 distinct CDR3 sequences, 25% to 30% of which appear only once. The sequenced sample consisted of blood. These receptors came from a woman in her 70s in good health. The CDR3 runs from the conserved cysteine through the conserved F or W. Clone size is not always given. Where it is, it says once, few, many or a class for expanded clones.

>TRBV20-1|TRBJ1-4|many
CSARATGTGAEKLFF
>TRBV28|TRBJ2-3|few
CATAPSGSIDTQYF
>TRBV29-1|TRBJ2-6|-
CSVSGRPLRKDRDPSGANVLTF
>TRBV27|TRBJ1-2|-
CASSGPGQGNYGYTF
>TRBV19|TRBJ1-2|-
CASRRPGLYGDTF
>TRBV11-2|TRBJ2-7|few
CASSKDAEQYF
>TRBV5-1|TRBJ2-4|few
CASSLETWGKNIQYF
>TRBV6-5|TRBJ1-2|few
CASSFRPEFYGYTF
>TRBV19|TRBJ1-2|-
CASSTQGYGYTF
>TRBV7-2|TRBJ2-1|-
CASSLGLTYNEQFF
>TRBV27|TRBJ1-2|-
CASSLSGTGKGYTF
>TRBV12-3/TRBV12-4|TRBJ2-3|-
CASSGGGPDTQYF
>TRBV2|TRBJ1-2|-
CASSEGGPQEPAFYGYTF
>TRBV28|TRBJ2-5|few
CASEGQQETQYF
>TRBV20-1|TRBJ2-3|-
CSARTRNTDTQYF
>TRBV5-1|TRBJ2-1|many
CASSKLAGVSNEQFF
>TRBV20-1|TRBJ2-1|few
CSANTYNEQFF
>TRBV3-1|TRBJ2-1|few
CASSRPTSARTHNEQFF
>TRBV9|-|few
CAGSGRGEGPYNEQFF
>TRBV28|TRBJ2-1|-
CASSPPSGGSYNEQFF
>TRBV12-3/TRBV12-4|TRBJ1-2|-
CASSLSGSIGDYTF
>TRBV12-3/TRBV12-4|TRBJ2-7|few
CASSLEGGYYEQYF
>TRBV6-2/TRBV6-3|TRBJ2-7|-
CASSYSRSGGDEQYF
>TRBV6-2/TRBV6-3|TRBJ2-5|few
CASTLTGLAGETQYF
>TRBV27|TRBJ2-2|few
CASSFQRDGGGELFF
>TRBV5-1|TRBJ1-4|-
CASSLAGENEKLFF
>TRBV28|TRBJ2-6|-
CASTWAGGANVLTF
>TRBV3-1|TRBJ2-1|many
CASSQLASNEQFF
>TRBV2|TRBJ2-1|-
CASRLGDNEQFF
>TRBV10-2|TRBJ1-6|-
CASRPDSSYNSPLHF
>TRBV12-3/TRBV12-4|TRBJ1-1|many
CASSLKQVGTEAFF
>TRBV4-1|TRBJ2-1|many
CASSQVDMGLAGYNEQFF
>TRBV11-2|TRBJ2-5|-
CASSITTQRPGQEIQYF
>TRBV20-1|TRBJ2-1|few
CSARDPGPYNEQFF
>TRBV7-2|TRBJ1-2|few
CASSWGQNNGYTF
>TRBV20-1|TRBJ1-2|few
CSARAVGQGRGGYTF
>TRBV12-3/TRBV12-4|TRBJ1-2|few
CASSPGTVNFYGYTF
>TRBV7-9|TRBJ1-4|-
CASSLDDGLEKLFF
>TRBV6-5|-|-
CASSSAGTSSYEQYF
>TRBV28|TRBJ2-1|-
CASSTGSRGYEQFF
>TRBV6-5|TRBJ1-2|-
CASSSLTLPILIGYTF
>TRBV5-1|TRBJ2-1|-
CASSLTTGPVVQFF
>TRBV6-5|TRBJ2-7|-
CAGSGDSYEQYF
>TRBV14|TRBJ2-6|-
CASSQGDRTNVPTF
>TRBV5-1|TRBJ1-5|-
CASSLDGGHQPQHF